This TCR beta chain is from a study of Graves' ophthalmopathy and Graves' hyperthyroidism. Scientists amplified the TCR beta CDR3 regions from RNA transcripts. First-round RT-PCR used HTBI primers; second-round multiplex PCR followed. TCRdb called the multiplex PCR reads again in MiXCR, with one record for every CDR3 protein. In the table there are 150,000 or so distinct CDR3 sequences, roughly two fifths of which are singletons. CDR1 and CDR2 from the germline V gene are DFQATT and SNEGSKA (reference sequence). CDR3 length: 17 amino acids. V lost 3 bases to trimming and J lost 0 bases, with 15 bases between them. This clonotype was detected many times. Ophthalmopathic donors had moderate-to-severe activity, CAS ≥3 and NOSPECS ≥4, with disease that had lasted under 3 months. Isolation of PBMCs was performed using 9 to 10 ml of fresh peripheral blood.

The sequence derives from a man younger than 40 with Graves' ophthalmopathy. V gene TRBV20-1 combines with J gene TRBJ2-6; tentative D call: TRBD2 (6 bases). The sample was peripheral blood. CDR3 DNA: TGCAGTGCTAGGGGGTCTAGCGACCTCTCTGGGGCCAACGTCCTGACTTTC. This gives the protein CSARGSSDLSGANVLTF.